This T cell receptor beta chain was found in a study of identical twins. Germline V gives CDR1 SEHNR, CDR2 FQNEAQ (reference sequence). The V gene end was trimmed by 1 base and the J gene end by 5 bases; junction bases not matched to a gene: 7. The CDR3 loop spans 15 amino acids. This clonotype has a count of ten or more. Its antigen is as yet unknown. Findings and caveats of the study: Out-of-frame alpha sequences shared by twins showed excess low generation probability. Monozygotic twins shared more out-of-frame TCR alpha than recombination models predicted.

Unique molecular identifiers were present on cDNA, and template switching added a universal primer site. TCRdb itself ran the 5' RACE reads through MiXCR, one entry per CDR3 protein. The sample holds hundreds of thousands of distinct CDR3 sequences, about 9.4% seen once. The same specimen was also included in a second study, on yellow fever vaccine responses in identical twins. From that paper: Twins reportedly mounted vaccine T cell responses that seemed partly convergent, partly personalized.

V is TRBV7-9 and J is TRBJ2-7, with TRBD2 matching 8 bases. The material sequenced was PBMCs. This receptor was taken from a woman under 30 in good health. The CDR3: CASSLVGGRTHEQYF. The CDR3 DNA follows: TGTGCCAGCAGCTTAGTGGGCGGGAGGACCCACGAGCAGTACTTC. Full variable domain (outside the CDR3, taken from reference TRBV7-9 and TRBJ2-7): DTGVSQNPRHKITKRGQNVTFRCDPISEHNRLYWYRQTLGQGPEFLTYFQNEAQLEKSRLLSDRFSAERPKGSFSTLEIQRTEQGDSAMYLCASSLVGGRTHEQYFGPGTRLTVT.